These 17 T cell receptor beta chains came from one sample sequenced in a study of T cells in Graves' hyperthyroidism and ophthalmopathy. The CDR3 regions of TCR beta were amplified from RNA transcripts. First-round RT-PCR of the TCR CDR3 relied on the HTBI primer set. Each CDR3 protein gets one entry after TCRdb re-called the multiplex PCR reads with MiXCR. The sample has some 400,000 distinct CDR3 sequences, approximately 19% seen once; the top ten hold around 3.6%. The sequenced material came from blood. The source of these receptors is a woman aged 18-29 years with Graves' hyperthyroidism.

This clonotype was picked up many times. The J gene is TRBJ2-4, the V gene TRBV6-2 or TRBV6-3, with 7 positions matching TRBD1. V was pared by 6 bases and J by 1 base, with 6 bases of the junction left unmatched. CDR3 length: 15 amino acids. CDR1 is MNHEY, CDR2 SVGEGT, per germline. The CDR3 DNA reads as TGTGCCAGCAGCAAAGGGGGCTCGGCCAAAAACATTCAGTACTTC. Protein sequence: CASSKGGSAKNIQYF.

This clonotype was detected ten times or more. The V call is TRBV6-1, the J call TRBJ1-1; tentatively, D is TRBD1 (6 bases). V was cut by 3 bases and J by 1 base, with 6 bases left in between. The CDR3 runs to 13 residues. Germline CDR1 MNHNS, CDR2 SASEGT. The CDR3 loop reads CASSEDRNTEAFF. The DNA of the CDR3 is TGTGCCAGCAGTGAGGACAGGAACACTGAAGCTTTCTTT.

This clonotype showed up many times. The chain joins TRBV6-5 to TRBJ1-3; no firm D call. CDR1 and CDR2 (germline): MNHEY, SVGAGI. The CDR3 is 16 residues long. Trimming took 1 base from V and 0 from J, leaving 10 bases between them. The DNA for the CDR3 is TGTGCCAGCAGTTACTTTGGACGTACCTCTGGAAACACCATATATTTT. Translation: CASSYFGRTSGNTIYF.

As DNA, the CDR3 is TGTGCCAGCAGTGAACGGCCCCCAGGGGCGAGAGAGCAGTACTTC. Translating it yields CASSERPPGAREQYF. The chain recombines TRBV6-1 with TRBJ2-7; D perhaps matches TRBD1 (6 bases). Germline V gene sequence: CDR1 MNHNS, CDR2 SASEGT. This CDR3 is built from 15 residues. The V and J ends lost 2 bases and 7 bases respectively, with 18 bases between them.

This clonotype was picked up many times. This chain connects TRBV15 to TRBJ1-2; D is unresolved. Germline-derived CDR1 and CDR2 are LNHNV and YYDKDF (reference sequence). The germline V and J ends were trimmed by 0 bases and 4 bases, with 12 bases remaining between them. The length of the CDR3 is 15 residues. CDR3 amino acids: CATSRDVGTGYGYTF. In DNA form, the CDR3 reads TGTGCCACCAGCAGAGACGTCGGCACGGGCTATGGCTACACCTTC.

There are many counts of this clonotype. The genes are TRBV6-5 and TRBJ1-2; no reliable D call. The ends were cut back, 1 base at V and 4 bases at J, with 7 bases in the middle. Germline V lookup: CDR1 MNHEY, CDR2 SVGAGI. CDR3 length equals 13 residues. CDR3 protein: CASSYFWGYGYTF. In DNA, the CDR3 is TGTGCCAGCAGTTACTTCTGGGGCTATGGCTACACCTTC.

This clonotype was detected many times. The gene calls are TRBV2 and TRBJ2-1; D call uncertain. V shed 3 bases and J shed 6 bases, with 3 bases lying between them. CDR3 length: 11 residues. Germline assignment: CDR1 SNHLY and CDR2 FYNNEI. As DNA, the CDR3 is TGTGCCAGCAGTGACCGCAATGAGCAGTTCTTC. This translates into CASSDRNEQFF.

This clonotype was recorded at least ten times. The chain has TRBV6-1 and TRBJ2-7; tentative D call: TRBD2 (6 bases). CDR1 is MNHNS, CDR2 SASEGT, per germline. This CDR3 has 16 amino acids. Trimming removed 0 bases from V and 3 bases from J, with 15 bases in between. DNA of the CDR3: TGTGCCAGCAGTGAAGCATCCGGGGGAGGAATCTACGAGCAGTACTTC. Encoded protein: CASSEASGGGIYEQYF.

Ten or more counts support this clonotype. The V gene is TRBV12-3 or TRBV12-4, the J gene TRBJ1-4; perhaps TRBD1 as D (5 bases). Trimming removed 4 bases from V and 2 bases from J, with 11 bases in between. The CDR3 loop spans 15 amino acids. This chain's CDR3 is CASSSEGSTNEKLFF. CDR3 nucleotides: TGTGCCAGCAGTTCAGAGGGGAGCACTAATGAAAAACTGTTTTTT.

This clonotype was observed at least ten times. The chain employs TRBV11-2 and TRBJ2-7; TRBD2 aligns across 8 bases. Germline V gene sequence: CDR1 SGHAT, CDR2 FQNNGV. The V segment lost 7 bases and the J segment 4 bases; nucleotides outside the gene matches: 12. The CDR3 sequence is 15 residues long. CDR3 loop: CASTLSPGGEYEQYF. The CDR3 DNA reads TGTGCCAGCACTCTCTCACCCGGGGGGGAATACGAGCAGTACTTC. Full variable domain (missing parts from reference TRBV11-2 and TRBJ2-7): EAGVAQSPRYKIIEKRQSVAFWCNPISGHATLYWYQQILGQGPKLLIQFQNNGVVDDSQLPKDRFSAERLKGVDSTLKIQPAKLEDSAVYLCASTLSPGGEYEQYFGPGTRLTVT.

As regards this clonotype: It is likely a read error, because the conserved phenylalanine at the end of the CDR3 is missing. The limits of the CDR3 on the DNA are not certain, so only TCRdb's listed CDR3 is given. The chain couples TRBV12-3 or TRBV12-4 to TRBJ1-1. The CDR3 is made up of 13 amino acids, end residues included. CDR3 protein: CANSKDLNTEACL.

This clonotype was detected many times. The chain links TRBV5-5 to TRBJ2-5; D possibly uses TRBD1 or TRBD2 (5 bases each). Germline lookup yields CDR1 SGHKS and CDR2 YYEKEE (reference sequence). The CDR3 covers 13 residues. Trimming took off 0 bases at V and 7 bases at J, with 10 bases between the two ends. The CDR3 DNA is TGTGCCAGCAGCTTGGGGGGGACCGGGACCCAGTACTTC. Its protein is CASSLGGTGTQYF.

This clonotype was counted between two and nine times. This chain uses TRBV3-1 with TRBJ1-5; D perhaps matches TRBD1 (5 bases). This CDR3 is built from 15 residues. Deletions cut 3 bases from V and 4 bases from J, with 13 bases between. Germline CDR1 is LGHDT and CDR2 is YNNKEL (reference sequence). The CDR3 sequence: CASSHRGDGNQPQHF. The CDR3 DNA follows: TGTGCCAGCAGCCACCGAGGGGATGGAAATCAGCCCCAGCATTTT.

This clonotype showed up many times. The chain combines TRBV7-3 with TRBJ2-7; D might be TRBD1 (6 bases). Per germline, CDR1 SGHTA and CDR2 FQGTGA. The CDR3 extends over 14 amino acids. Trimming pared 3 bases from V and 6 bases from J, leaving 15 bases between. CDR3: CASSFTGHNSEQYF. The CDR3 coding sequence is TGTGCCAGCAGCTTCACGGGACACAATTCCGAGCAGTACTTC.

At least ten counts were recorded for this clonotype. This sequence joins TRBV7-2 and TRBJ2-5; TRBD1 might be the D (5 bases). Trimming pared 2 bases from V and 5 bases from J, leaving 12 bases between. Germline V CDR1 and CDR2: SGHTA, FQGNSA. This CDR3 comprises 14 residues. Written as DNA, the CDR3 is TGTGCCAGCAGCTTATTAGGGGCTCGGGAGACCCAGTACTTC. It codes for CASSLLGARETQYF.

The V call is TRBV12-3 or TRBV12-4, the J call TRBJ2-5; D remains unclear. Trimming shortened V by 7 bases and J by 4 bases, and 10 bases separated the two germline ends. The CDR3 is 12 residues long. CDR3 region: CASKFNLETQYF. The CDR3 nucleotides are TGTGCCAGCAAGTTTAATTTAGAGACCCAGTACTTC.

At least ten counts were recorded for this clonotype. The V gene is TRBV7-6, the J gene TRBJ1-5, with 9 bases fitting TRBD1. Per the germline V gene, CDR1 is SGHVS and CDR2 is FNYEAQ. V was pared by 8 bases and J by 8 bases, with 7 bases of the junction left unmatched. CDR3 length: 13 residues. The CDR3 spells CASGQGPRKPQHF. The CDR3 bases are TGTGCCAGCGGACAGGGGCCTAGGAAGCCCCAGCATTTT. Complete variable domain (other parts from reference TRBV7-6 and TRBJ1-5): GAGVSQSPRYKVTKRGQDVALRCDPISGHVSLYWYRQALGQGPEFLTYFNYEAQQDKSGLPNDRFSAERPEGSISTLTIQRTEQRDSAMYRCASGQGPRKPQHFGDGTRLSIL.